This T cell receptor (beta chain) was profiled in a study of blood T cell repertoires in COVID-19. For the study at large: Italy, Spain and the United States were the sources of the convalescent and acute COVID-19 samples. T cells, B-cell-depleted T cells, or PBMCs provided the cDNA or gDNA that served as material.

This clone was seen a handful of times. This table comes from immunoSEQ multiplex PCR, and its TCRdb copy is limited to in-frame clones, with some not included. The sample holds some 59,000 clones, around 89% seen once. The CDR3 spans 11 residues. The germline CDR1 and CDR2 sequences are SGHAT and FQNNGV. V was pared by 7 bases and J by 9 bases, with 3 bases of the junction left unmatched. The specimen sequenced was peripheral blood. The chain joins TRBV11-2 to TRBJ2-1; 7 bases align to TRBD1. The TCR was taken from a man aged 55 to 70 with acute or convalescent COVID-19. The DNA for the CDR3 is TGTGCCAGCAAACAGGGGATTGAGCAGTTCTTC. Its protein is CASKQGIEQFF.